Listed below are T cell receptor beta chains from one sample, sequenced in a study of a mutant IDH1 vaccine in newly diagnosed glioma. These receptors have no known antigen. Sequencing used immunoSEQ multiplex PCR; TCRdb keeps in-frame clones, though not all of them. Of 75,000 to 85,000 clones listed, around 90% are singletons. The material was PBMCs, obtained from a glioma patient whose treatment included an IDH1 peptide vaccine. The receptors originated from a woman aged 50 to 65 with glioma. CDR3s include the opening cysteine and the closing phenylalanine or tryptophan. A D gene is named only where the DNA matches it firmly. Only part of the rows carry a size: once, few, many, or a class if the clone is expanded.

V gene,CDR3 length,clone size,J gene,D gene,CDR3 DNA,CDR3 protein
TRBV14,13,.,TRBJ2-1,.,TGTGCCAGCAGCCAGCCTCTCACGAATGAGCAGTTCTTC,CASSQPLTNEQFF
TRBV28,14,.,TRBJ2-1,.,TGTGCCAGCAGTGCTTCCCTTCCCTACAATGAGCAGTTCTTC,CASSASLPYNEQFF
TRBV6-1,13,.,TRBJ2-5,.,TGTGCCAGCAGCTCGCTCTGGGGAGAGACCCAGTACTTC,CASSSLWGETQYF
TRBV7-9,13,.,TRBJ2-1,.,TGTGCCAGCAGCTTAGAGAGATACAATGAGCAGTTCTTC,CASSLERYNEQFF
TRBV5-1,18,.,TRBJ2-2,.,TGCGCCAGCAGCTTGTTATCTGGGAGCGACCTGAACACCGGGGAGCTGTTTTTT,CASSLLSGSDLNTGELFF
TRBV19,18,.,TRBJ1-5,TRBD1,TGTGCCAGTAGTATCGGTCCAGGGGGGGACTTACGGGGTCAGCCCCAGCATTTT,CASSIGPGGDLRGQPQHF
TRBV4-1,20,.,TRBJ2-6,TRBD1,TGCGCCAGCAGCCAGGGGTTGCGGGGACAGGGGGCGTATGGGGCCAACGTCCTGACTTTC,CASSQGLRGQGAYGANVLTF
TRBV18,17,.,TRBJ2-1,.,TGTGCCAGCTCACCACCGGTCGGTGGGAGCTCCTACAATGAGCAGTTCTTC,CASSPPVGGSSYNEQFF
TRBV5-1,17,once,TRBJ2-1,TRBD2,TGCGCCAGCAGCTTGGGAGGAGCAGCGGGAGTCCTTGGGGAGCAGTTCTTC,CASSLGGAAGVLGEQFF
TRBV18,14,.,TRBJ1-6,TRBD1,TGTGCCAGCTCCCCGACACAGGGGGACTCACCCCTCCACTTT,CASSPTQGDSPLHF
TRBV30,14,.,TRBJ1-1,.,TGTGCCTGGAGTGGCTGGCAGACGAACACTGAAGCTTTCTTT,CAWSGWQTNTEAFF
TRBV7-2,14,.,TRBJ2-2,.,TGTGCCAGCAGCTCGACAGCGAACACCGGGGAGCTGTTTTTT,CASSSTANTGELFF
TRBV9,14,.,TRBJ1-2,TRBD1,TGTGCCAGCAGCGTAGCGGACAGGGGTCTTGGCTACACCTTC,CASSVADRGLGYTF
TRBV6-6,14,.,TRBJ2-5,.,TGTGCCAGCAGTCAAGGACAGCCGCAGATGGCCCAGTACTTC,CASSQGQPQMAQYF
TRBV15,15,.,TRBJ2-7,TRBD2,TGTGCCACCAGCCGGGGGGGCGTTTTCTCCTACGAGCAGTACTTC,CATSRGGVFSYEQYF
TRBV13,19,.,TRBJ2-3,TRBD1,TGTGCCAGCAGCCGCGAGCCCCTAAGGACAGGCGGTAGCACAGATACGCAGTATTTT,CASSREPLRTGGSTDTQYF
TRBV6-6,15,.,TRBJ2-3,TRBD1,TGTGCCAGCAGCCACCGGGACAGGGGTTCAGATACGCAGTATTTT,CASSHRDRGSDTQYF
TRBV7-2,15,.,TRBJ1-1,.,TGTGCCAGCAGCTTAGGGGACGGCACCTACACTGAAGCTTTCTTT,CASSLGDGTYTEAFF
TRBV2,17,.,TRBJ2-7,.,TGTGCCAGCAGTCTCCAAGGTGTTTGGGCTGGGGACTACGAGCAGTACTTC,CASSLQGVWAGDYEQYF
TRBV5-1,15,.,TRBJ2-1,TRBD2,TGCGCCAGCAGCTTGGTAGCGGGAGTTTACAATGAGCAGTTCTTC,CASSLVAGVYNEQFF
TRBV6-1,13,.,TRBJ2-7,.,TGTGCCAGCACGAAGGGCACCCCCTACGAGCAGTACTTC,CASTKGTPYEQYF
TRBV7-9,13,once,TRBJ1-3,.,TGTGCCAGCAGCCAAAGCGCGGGTGACACCATATATTTT,CASSQSAGDTIYF
TRBV6-5,14,.,TRBJ2-7,TRBD1,TGTGCCAGCAGTTATCAGGGGGCCTCCTACGAGCAGTACTTC,CASSYQGASYEQYF
TRBV5-1,16,.,TRBJ2-2,TRBD1,TGCGCCAGCAGCCCGAAGGTGACAGGGAGAACCGGGGAGCTGTTTTTT,CASSPKVTGRTGELFF
TRBV7-9,15,.,TRBJ1-1,.,TGTGCCAGCAGCTCTTCGGGGGGGACATACACTGAAGCTTTCTTT,CASSSSGGTYTEAFF
TRBV5-1,13,.,TRBJ1-1,.,TGCGCCAGCAGCTTGGGTGGGGCGCCTGAAGCTTTCTTT,CASSLGGAPEAFF
TRBV10-3,15,.,TRBJ1-3,.,TGTGCCATCAGTGAGACTGACGGGACAGGAAACACCATATATTTT,CAISETDGTGNTIYF
TRBV28,16,.,TRBJ2-3,TRBD2,TGTGCCAGCAGTTTGACTAGCGGGAGTATCCGAGATACGCAGTATTTT,CASSLTSGSIRDTQYF
TRBV28,17,.,TRBJ1-1,TRBD1,TGTGCCAGCAGTTTACGCCGGACAGGGGGACCGAACACTGAAGCTTTCTTT,CASSLRRTGGPNTEAFF
TRBV28,14,.,TRBJ2-1,TRBD1,TGTGCCAGCAAAACAGGGGGTTACTACAATGAGCAGTTCTTC,CASKTGGYYNEQFF
TRBV5-1,16,once,TRBJ2-2,.,TGCGCCAGCAGCTTGGCGGGGGGCGCGGTGTCCGGGGAGCTGTTTTTT,CASSLAGGAVSGELFF